A selection of T cell receptor beta chains follows, all from one sample in a study of beta chain features in type 1 diabetes. TCRdb keeps only in-frame clones here, not all; method: immunoSEQ multiplex PCR. This repertoire shows 350,000 to 450,000 clones, roughly 13% found once; its top ten account for less than 0.04%. Sequencing input: naive CD4+ T cells from blood. These receptors were taken from a man aged 25-45 years in good health. The CDR3 runs from the conserved cysteine through the conserved F or W. A D gene is named only where the DNA matches it firmly. Expanded clones are given a class, and other clones once, few, many or no size at all.

J: TRBJ2-1; D: .; size: few; V: TRBV7-9; DNA: TGTGCCAGCAGCGGGAACTTGGGTGAGCAGTTCTTC; CDR3: CASSGNLGEQFF
J: TRBJ1-2; D: .; size: .; V: TRBV9; DNA: TGTGCCAGCAGCGTAGGATCAGCAGCTAACTATGGCTACACCTTC; CDR3: CASSVGSAANYGYTF
J: TRBJ1-4; D: .; size: few; V: TRBV27; DNA: TGTGCCAGCAGTTTAGTCGGCCGAAATGAAAAACTGTTTTTT; CDR3: CASSLVGRNEKLFF
J: TRBJ2-3; D: .; size: many; V: TRBV9; DNA: TGTGCCAGCAGCGTAGCAGATACGCAGTATTTT; CDR3: CASSVADTQYF
J: TRBJ1-3; D: .; size: .; V: TRBV30; DNA: TGTGCCTGGAGTGTGACAAACTCTGGAAACACCATATATTTT; CDR3: CAWSVTNSGNTIYF
J: TRBJ2-5; D: TRBD2; size: .; V: TRBV7-9; DNA: TGTGCCAGCAGCTTAGGCGCTCTAGCGGGGTTTCACCAAGAGACCCAGTACTTC; CDR3: CASSLGALAGFHQETQYF
J: TRBJ1-6; D: .; size: few; V: TRBV29-1; DNA: TGCAGCGTTTCCCAGGGTCTTAGTAATTCACCCCTCCACTTT; CDR3: CSVSQGLSNSPLHF
J: TRBJ1-6; D: .; size: few; V: TRBV4-3; DNA: TGCGCCAGCAGCCAAGATACGGCAGTCTCACCCCTCCACTTT; CDR3: CASSQDTAVSPLHF
J: TRBJ2-7; D: .; size: few; V: TRBV6-6; DNA: TGTGCCAGCTCGAGTACAGGGCTTCACCCAGGATCCGAGCAGTACTTC; CDR3: CASSSTGLHPGSEQYF
J: TRBJ2-7; D: .; size: .; V: TRBV6-6; DNA: TGTGCCAGCAGTCAAGCTAGCACCAGCTCCTACGAGCAGTACTTC; CDR3: CASSQASTSSYEQYF
J: TRBJ2-1; D: .; size: few; V: TRBV13; DNA: TGTGCCAGCAGCCTTGTCGGCGGCAGCTCCTCCTACAATGAGCAGTTCTTC; CDR3: CASSLVGGSSSYNEQFF
J: TRBJ2-3; D: .; size: .; V: TRBV4-2; DNA: TGTGCCAGCAGCCAGAGCAAGGGGGGGACAGATACGCAGTATTTT; CDR3: CASSQSKGGTDTQYF
J: TRBJ2-2; D: TRBD2; size: .; V: TRBV7-9; DNA: TGTGCCAGCAGCTCTAGCGGGAGAGTCACCGGGGAGCTGTTTTTT; CDR3: CASSSSGRVTGELFF
J: TRBJ1-1; D: .; size: .; V: TRBV7-9; DNA: TGTGCCAGCAGCTTAGCAAGTCTCTTGGGGGCTTTCTTT; CDR3: CASSLASLLGAFF
J: TRBJ2-1; D: .; size: .; V: TRBV4-3; DNA: TGCGCCAGCAGCCAAGCCCGGGGGACAGCCTACAATGAGCAGTTCTTC; CDR3: CASSQARGTAYNEQFF
J: TRBJ2-5; D: .; size: .; V: TRBV29-1; DNA: TGCAGCGTTAATGACTCCCCCGTTCGAGGAGAGACCCAGTACTTC; CDR3: CSVNDSPVRGETQYF
J: TRBJ2-7; D: .; size: few; V: TRBV7-2; DNA: TGTGCCAGCAGCTTACAGCAGACAAGCTCCTACGAGCAGTACTTC; CDR3: CASSLQQTSSYEQYF
J: TRBJ2-7; D: TRBD1; size: .; V: TRBV28; DNA: TGTGCCAGCACCCTAGGGACAGGGGGCGCGAGGGAGCAGTACTTC; CDR3: CASTLGTGGAREQYF
J: TRBJ2-7; D: .; size: .; V: TRBV9; DNA: TGTGCCAGCAGCACCGGGTCCCAGGGGGAGCAGTACTTC; CDR3: CASSTGSQGEQYF
J: TRBJ2-7; D: TRBD2; size: .; V: TRBV4-1; DNA: TGCGCCAGCAGCCAAGATTGGGAGGGCGCCTTCTCCTACGAGCAGTACTTC; CDR3: CASSQDWEGAFSYEQYF
J: TRBJ2-5; D: TRBD1; size: .; V: TRBV12-5; DNA: TGTGCTAGTGGTTCCTCACAGGGGGCTGGGACCCAGTACTTC; CDR3: CASGSSQGAGTQYF
J: TRBJ2-3; D: .; size: few; V: TRBV25-1; DNA: TGTGCCACCCTTTCCCAGGGAGATACGCAGTATTTT; CDR3: CATLSQGDTQYF
J: TRBJ2-1; D: .; size: .; V: TRBV5-4; DNA: TGTGCCAGCCGCCCTACTAGTCCCAATGAGCAGTTCTTC; CDR3: CASRPTSPNEQFF
J: TRBJ1-1; D: .; size: few; V: TRBV18; DNA: TGTGCCAGCTTTGAGGTTACTGAAGCTTTCTTT; CDR3: CASFEVTEAFF
J: TRBJ2-1; D: TRBD2; size: .; V: TRBV7-3; DNA: TGTGCCAGCAGCTTAGCGGGAGGGCCTACTGAGCAGTTCTTC; CDR3: CASSLAGGPTEQFF
J: TRBJ2-5; D: .; size: few; V: TRBV7-9; DNA: TGTGCCAGCAGCTTAGCACAAGAGACCCAGTACTTC; CDR3: CASSLAQETQYF
J: TRBJ2-3; D: TRBD2; size: .; V: TRBV7-9; DNA: TGTGCCAGCAGCCTCCGGGGACTAGCGGGCCGCACAGATACGCAGTATTTT; CDR3: CASSLRGLAGRTDTQYF
J: TRBJ2-5; D: .; size: few; V: TRBV5-4; DNA: TGTGCCAGCAGCCCCGGCGGGACAAACGGAGAGACCCAGTACTTC; CDR3: CASSPGGTNGETQYF
J: TRBJ1-1; D: TRBD1; size: many; V: TRBV29-1; DNA: TGCAGCTACGAGGGTACCGGACAGGGCACTGAAGCTTTCTTT; CDR3: CSYEGTGQGTEAFF
J: TRBJ2-2; D: .; size: few; V: TRBV27; DNA: TGTGCCAGCAGCCCCCCACAGGGAACATCCGGGGAGCTGTTTTTT; CDR3: CASSPPQGTSGELFF
J: TRBJ1-5; D: .; size: .; V: TRBV10-3; DNA: TGTGCCATCAGCGGTACAGGGATTAATCAGCCCCAGCATTTT; CDR3: CAISGTGINQPQHF
J: TRBJ2-3; D: TRBD2; size: few; V: TRBV30; DNA: TGTGCCTGGAGCCCTCCTGGACTAGTGTTAAGCACAGATACGCAGTATTTT; CDR3: CAWSPPGLVLSTDTQYF